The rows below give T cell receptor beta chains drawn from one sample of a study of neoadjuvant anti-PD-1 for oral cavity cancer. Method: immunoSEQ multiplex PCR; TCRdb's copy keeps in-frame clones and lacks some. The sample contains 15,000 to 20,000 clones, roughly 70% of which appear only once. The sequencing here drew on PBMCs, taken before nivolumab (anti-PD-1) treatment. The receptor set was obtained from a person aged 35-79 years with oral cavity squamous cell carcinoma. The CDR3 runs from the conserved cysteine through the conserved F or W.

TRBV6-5 CASSYGGSTDTQYF
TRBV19 CASTFMAGGSEQFF
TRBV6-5 CASSTDQVPSEQYF
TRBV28 CASSFLDSVEGNTIYF
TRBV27 CASSLALRGPQPQHF
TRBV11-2 CASSLRTPAYNEQFF
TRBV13 CASSQDRLNQVFF
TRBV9 CASSPFGERSLGNEQFF
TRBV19 CASSMGRADGYTF
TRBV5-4 CASSPGGVQETQYF
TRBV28 CASSYFSRSTEAFF
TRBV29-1 CSVESLHYGYTF
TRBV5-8 CASSPSTSKYEQYF
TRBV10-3 CAISGGLGPNEKLFF
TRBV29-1 CSVCSLGQGDLDQHF
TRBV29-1 CSVEGGQLDLNEQFF
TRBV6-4 CASSANRGGTGELFF
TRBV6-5 CASSLTGPYEQYF
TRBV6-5 CASSSQGAYEQYF
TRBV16 CASSSGGGYTF
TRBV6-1 CASSERWGNEQFF
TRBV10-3 CAISETGERSGELFF
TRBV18 CASSPSGVSVYGYTF
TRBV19 CASMGGVVSEAFF
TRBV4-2 CASSQTGLAGGTSYNEQFF
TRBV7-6 CASSLKAPGLAGVGRNEQFF
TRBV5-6 CASSLLAGVSNEQFF